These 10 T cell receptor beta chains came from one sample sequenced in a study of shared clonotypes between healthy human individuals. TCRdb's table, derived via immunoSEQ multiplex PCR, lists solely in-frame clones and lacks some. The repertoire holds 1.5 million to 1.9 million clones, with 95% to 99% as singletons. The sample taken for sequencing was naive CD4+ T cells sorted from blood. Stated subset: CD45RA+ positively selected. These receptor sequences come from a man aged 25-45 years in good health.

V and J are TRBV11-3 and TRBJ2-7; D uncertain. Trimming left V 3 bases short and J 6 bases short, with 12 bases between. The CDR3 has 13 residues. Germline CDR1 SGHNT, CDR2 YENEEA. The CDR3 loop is CASSFLSGSEQYF. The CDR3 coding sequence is TGTGCCAGCAGCTTTCTTTCGGGTTCCGAGCAGTACTTC.

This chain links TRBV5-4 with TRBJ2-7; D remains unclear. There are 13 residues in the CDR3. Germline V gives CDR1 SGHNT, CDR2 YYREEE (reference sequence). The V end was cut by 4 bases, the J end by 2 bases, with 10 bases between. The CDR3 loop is CASSGRPPYEQYF. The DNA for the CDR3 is TGTGCCAGCAGCGGTCGGCCCCCCTACGAGCAGTACTTC.

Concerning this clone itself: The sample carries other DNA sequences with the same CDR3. CDR3: CASSLAGGPSTDTQYF. CDR3 DNA sequence: TGCGCCAGCAGCTTGGCGGGGGGGCCGAGCACAGATACGCAGTATTTT. The rearrangement uses TRBV5-1 and TRBJ2-3; 8 bases map to TRBD2. V gave up 0 bases and J gave up 0 bases; unmatched junction bases: 3. The CDR3 totals 16 residues. In germline, CDR1 is SGHRS, CDR2 YFSETQ.

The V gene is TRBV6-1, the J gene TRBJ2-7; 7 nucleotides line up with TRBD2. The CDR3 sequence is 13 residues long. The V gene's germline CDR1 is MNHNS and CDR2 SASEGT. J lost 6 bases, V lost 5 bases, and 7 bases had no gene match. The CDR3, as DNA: TGTGCCAGCAGTACCCGGGGGGACGGCGAGCAGTACTTC. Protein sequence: CASSTRGDGEQYF.

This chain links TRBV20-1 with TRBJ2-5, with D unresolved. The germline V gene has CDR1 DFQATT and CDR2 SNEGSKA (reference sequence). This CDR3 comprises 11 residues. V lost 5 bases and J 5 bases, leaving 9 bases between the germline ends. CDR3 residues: CSAFQRETQYF. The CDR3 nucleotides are TGCAGTGCTTTTCAACGGGAGACCCAGTACTTC.

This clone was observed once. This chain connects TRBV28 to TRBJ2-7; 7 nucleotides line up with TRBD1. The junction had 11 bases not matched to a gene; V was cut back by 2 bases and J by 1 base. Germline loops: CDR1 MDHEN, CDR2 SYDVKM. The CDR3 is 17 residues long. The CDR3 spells CASSLDPGQTKSYEQYF. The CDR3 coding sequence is TGTGCCAGCAGTTTAGATCCGGGACAGACTAAATCCTACGAGCAGTACTTC.

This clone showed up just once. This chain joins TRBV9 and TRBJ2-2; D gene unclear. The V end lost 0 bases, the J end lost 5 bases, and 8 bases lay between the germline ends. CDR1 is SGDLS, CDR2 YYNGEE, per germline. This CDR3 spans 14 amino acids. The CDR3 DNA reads TGTGCCAGCAGCGTAGCCTCACAAACCGGGGAGCTGTTTTTT. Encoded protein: CASSVASQTGELFF.

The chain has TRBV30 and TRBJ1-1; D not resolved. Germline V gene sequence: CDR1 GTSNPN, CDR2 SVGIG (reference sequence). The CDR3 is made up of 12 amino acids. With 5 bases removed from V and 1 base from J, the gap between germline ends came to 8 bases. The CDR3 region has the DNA TGTGCCTGGCGTAGGAGGAACACTGAAGCTTTCTTT. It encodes CAWRRRNTEAFF.

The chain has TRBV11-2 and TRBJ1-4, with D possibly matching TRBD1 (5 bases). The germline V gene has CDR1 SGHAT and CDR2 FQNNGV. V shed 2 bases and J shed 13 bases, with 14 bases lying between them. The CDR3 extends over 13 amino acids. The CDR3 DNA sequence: TGTGCCAGCAGCTTATTTGAGGGGCGTGGACTGTTTTTT. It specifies CASSLFEGRGLFF.

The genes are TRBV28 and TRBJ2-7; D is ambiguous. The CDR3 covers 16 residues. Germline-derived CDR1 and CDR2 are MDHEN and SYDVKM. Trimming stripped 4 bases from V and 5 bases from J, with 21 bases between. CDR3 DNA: TGTGCCAGCAGTTCAAACCGGGCCCCCCCGGACGACGAGCAGTACTTC. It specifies CASSSNRAPPDDEQYF.